What follows are 4 T cell receptor beta chains derived from one specimen sequenced in a study of blood T cells in healthy people across ages. The second PCR ran roughly 7 to 12 cycles with a sample-barcoded 5' primer and J-beta primers. TCRdb used MiXCR to reprocess the 5' RACE reads, holding one entry per CDR3 protein. Of roughly 1,100,000 distinct CDR3 sequences in the sample, almost 25% were seen once. This sample was also put to use in a study of T cells of mothers and their children.

The sequenced sample consisted of blood. All receptors derive from a girl aged 2 to 10 in good health.

This clonotype was counted between two and nine times. This chain connects TRBV20-1 to TRBJ2-1; TRBD1 or TRBD2 may be the D gene (5 bases each). The closer fit of TRBJ2-7 to the DNA end suggests the J call may be wrong. The length of the CDR3 is 13 residues. CDR1 and CDR2 (germline): DFQATT, SNEGSKA (reference sequence). The CDR3 region is CSARTGALYEQYF. In nucleotides, the CDR3 is TGCAGTGCTAGAACCGGGGCACTCTACGAGCAGTACTTC.

The rearrangement joins TRBV20-1 to TRBJ1-1; a possible D gene is TRBD1 (5 bases). The V gene lost 3 bases and the J gene lost 3 bases, with 8 bases spanning the gap. This CDR3 has 12 residues. Germline V lookup: CDR1 DFQATT, CDR2 SNEGSKA (reference sequence). The DNA for the CDR3 is TGCAGTGCTAGCGAGGGGTACACTGAAGCTTTCTTT. This translates into CSASEGYTEAFF.

CDR3 nucleotide sequence: TGCGCCAGCAGCTTTACAGGGGGAGACTATGGCTACACCTTC. It translates to CASSFTGGDYGYTF. The rearrangement joins TRBV4-1 to TRBJ1-2; 8 bases map to TRBD1. Germline CDR1 and CDR2: MGHRA and YSYEKL. This CDR3 is 14 amino acids long. The V segment lost 5 bases and the J segment 3 bases; nucleotides outside the gene matches: 5.

In this sample, this clonotype turned up a few times. V usage is TRBV27 and J usage is TRBJ1-1; 8 bases map to TRBD1. Germline V CDR1 and CDR2: MNHEY, SMNVEV (reference sequence). Trimming removed 6 bases from V and 8 bases from J; junction bases left unmatched: 11. The CDR3 loop spans 14 amino acids. The CDR3 coding sequence is TGTGCCAGCAGCCGGACAGGGCCTGGGGGGGAAGCTTTCTTT. This sequence encodes CASSRTGPGGEAFF.